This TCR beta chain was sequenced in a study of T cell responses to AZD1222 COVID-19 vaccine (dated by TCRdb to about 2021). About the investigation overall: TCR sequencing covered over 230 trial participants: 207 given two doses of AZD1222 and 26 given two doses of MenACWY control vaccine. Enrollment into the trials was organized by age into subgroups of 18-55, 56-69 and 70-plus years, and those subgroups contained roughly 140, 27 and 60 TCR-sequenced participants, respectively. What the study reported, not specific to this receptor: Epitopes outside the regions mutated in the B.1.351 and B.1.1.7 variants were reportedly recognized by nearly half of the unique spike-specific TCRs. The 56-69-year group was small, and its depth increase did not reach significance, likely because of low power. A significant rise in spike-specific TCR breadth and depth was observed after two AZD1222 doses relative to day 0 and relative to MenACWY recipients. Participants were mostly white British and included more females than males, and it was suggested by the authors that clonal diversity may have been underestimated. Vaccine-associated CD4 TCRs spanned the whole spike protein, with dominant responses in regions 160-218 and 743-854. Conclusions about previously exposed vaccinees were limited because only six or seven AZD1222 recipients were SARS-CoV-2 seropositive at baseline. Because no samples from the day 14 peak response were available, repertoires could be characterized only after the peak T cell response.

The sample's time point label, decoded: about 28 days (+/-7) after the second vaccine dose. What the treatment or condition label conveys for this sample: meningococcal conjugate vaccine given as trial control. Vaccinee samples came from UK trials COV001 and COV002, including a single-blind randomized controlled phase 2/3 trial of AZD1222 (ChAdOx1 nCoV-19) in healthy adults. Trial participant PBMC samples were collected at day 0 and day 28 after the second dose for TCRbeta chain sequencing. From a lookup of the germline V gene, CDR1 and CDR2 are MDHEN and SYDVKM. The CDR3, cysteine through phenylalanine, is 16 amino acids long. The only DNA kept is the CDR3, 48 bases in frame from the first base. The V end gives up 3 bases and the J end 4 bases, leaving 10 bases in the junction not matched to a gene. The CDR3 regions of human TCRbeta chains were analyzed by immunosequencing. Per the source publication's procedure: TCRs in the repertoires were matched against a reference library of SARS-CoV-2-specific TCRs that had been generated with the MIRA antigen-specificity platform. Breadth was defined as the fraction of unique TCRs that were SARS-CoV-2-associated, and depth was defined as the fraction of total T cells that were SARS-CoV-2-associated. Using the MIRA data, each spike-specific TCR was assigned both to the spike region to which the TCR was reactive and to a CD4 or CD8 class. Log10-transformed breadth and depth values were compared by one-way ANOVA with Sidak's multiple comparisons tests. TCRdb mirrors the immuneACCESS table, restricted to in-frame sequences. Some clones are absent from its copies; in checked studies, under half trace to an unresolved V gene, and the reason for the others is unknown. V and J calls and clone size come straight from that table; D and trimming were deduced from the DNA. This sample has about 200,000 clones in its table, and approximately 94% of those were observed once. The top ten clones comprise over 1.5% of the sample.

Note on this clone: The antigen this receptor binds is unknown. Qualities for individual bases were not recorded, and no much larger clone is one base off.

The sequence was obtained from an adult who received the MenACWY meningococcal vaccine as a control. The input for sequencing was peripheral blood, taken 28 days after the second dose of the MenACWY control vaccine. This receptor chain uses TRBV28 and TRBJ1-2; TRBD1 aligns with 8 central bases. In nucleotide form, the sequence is TGTGCCAGCAGTTTTGAGAACTGGACAGGGCTCTATGGCTACACCTTC. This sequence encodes CASSFENWTGLYGYTF.